These 6 T cell receptor beta chains were sequenced from one sample in a study of OX40 agonist ivuxolimab in advanced cancers. The library was made by the immunoSEQ multiplex PCR assay. The table was pulled from immuneACCESS by TCRdb, which kept in-frame rearrangements only. Such tables lose some clones; where checked, under half of the loss comes from unresolved V genes, and the rest has no known cause. This sample comprises over 95,000 clones, approximately 90% of them detected only once. Jointly, the top ten make up 0.65% to 0.95% of the sample. The material was CD4+ or CD8+ T cells sorted from blood, obtained in a trial of the OX40 agonist ivuxolimab. The receptors originated from an adult with an advanced solid tumor such as melanoma, head and neck, liver or kidney cancer.

The V and J genes are TRBV11-2 and TRBJ2-7; 8 nucleotides agree with TRBD1. The CDR3 sequence is 15 residues long. Germline loops: CDR1 SGHAT, CDR2 FQNNGV. With V trimmed by 3 bases and J by 0 bases, 4 bases remained unmatched. The CDR3 here is CASSFRRGLSYEQYF. CDR3 coding DNA: TGTGCCAGCAGCTTCCGCAGGGGGCTCTCCTACGAGCAGTACTTC. Full variable domain (outside the CDR3, taken from reference TRBV11-2 and TRBJ2-7): EAGVAQSPRYKIIEKRQSVAFWCNPISGHATLYWYQQILGQGPKLLIQFQNNGVVDDSQLPKDRFSAERLKGVDSTLKIQPAKLEDSAVYLCASSFRRGLSYEQYFGPGTRLTVT.

The V gene is TRBV7-2, the J gene TRBJ1-1, with 7 bases lining up with TRBD1. This CDR3 comprises 15 residues. V trimming: 0 bases; J trimming: 0 bases; junction bases outside the gene matches: 1. CDR1 and CDR2 from the germline V gene are SGHTA and FQGNSA. This CDR3 is CASSLAGQMNTEAFF. CDR3 bases: TGTGCCAGCAGCTTAGCGGGACAGATGAACACTGAAGCTTTCTTT.

The CDR3 spells CASSPSAGSMNTEAFF. CDR3 nucleotides: TGCGCCAGCAGCCCCTCGGCCGGATCGATGAACACTGAAGCTTTCTTT. The chain combines TRBV4-1 with TRBJ1-1; the D is unclear. Per germline, CDR1 MGHRA and CDR2 YSYEKL. The CDR3 is 16 amino acids. V gave up 4 bases and J gave up 0 bases, with 15 bases separating them.

V usage is TRBV6-1 and J usage is TRBJ1-5; the D gene is possibly TRBD1 (6 bases). Germline CDR1 MNHNS, CDR2 SASEGT. V was clipped by 6 bases and J by 1 base, with 7 bases between them. The CDR3 extends over 13 amino acids. For the CDR3, the DNA is TGTGCCAGCAGCGGACAGAGCAATCAGCCCCAGCATTTT. Protein product: CASSGQSNQPQHF.

The chain combines TRBV6-1 with TRBJ2-7; 8 positions match TRBD2. CDR3 length: 13 residues. Germline V gives CDR1 MNHNS, CDR2 SASEGT. J lost 0 bases, V lost 9 bases, and 4 bases had no gene match. CDR3 coding DNA: TGTGCCAGTGAGGGACTAGTCTCCTACGAGCAGTACTTC. Its protein product is CASEGLVSYEQYF.

On this clone itself: Within the sample, other DNA sequences also encode this same CDR3. V and J are TRBV4-3 and TRBJ2-1, with D uncertain. CDR1 and CDR2 (germline): LGHNA, YSLEER. Trimming left V 0 bases short and J 0 bases short, with 6 bases between. The CDR3 consists of 15 residues. The CDR3 reads CASSQDRGSYNEQFF. Here the CDR3 DNA reads TGCGCCAGCAGCCAAGATCGCGGCTCCTACAATGAGCAGTTCTTC.